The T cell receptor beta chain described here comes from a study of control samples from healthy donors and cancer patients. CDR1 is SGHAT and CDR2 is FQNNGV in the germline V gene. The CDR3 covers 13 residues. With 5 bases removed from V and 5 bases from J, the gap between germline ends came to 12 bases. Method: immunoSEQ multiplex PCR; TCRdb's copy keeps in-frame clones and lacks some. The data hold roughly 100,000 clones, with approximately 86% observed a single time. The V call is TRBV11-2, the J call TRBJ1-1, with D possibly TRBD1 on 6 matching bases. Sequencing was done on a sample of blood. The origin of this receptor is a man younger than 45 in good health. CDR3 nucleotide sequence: TGTGCCAGCAGCAACAGGGTCGGAACTGAAGCTTTCTTT. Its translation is CASSNRVGTEAFF.